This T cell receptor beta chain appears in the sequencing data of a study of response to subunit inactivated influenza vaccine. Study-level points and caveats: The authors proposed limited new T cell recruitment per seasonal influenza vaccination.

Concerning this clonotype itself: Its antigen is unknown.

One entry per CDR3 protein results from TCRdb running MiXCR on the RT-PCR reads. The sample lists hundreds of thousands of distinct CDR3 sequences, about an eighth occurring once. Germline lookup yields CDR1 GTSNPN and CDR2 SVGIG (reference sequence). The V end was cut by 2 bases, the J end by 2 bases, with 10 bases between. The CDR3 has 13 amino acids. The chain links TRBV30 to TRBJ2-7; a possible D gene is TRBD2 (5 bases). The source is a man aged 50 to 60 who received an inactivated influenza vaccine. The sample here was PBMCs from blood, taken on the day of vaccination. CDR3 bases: TGTGCCTGGAGTCCGGGGATCACCTACGAGCAGTACTTC. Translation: CAWSPGITYEQYF. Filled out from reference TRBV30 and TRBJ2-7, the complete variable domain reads SQTIHQWPATLVQPVGSPLSLECTVEGTSNPNLYWYRQAAGRGLQLLFYSVGIGQISSEVPQNLSASRPQDRQFILSSKKLLLSDSGFYLCAWSPGITYEQYFGPGTRLTVT.